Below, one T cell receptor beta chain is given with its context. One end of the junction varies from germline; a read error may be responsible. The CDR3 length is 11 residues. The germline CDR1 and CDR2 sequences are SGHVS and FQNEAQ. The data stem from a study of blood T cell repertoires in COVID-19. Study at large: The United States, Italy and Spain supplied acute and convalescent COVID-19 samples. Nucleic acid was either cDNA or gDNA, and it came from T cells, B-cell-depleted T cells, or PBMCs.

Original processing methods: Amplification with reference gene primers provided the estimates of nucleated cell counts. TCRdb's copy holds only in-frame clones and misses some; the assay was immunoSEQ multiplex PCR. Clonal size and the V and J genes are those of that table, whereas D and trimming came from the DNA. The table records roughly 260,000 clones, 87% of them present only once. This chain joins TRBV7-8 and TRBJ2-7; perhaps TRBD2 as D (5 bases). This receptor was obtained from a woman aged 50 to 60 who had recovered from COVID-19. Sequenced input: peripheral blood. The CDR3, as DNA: TGTGCCAGCAGCTTAGCGAGGGATTTTGTGTTC. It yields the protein CASSLARDFVF.